This T cell receptor beta chain was recorded in a study of control samples from healthy donors and cancer patients. Method: immunoSEQ multiplex PCR; TCRdb's copy keeps in-frame clones and lacks some. The data hold about 130,000 clones, with about 92% observed a single time. The CDR3 consists of 12 residues. Germline CDR1 is LGHNA and CDR2 is YSLEER. Trimming stripped 4 bases from V and 4 bases from J, with 8 bases between. This clone was recorded only once. Material: PBMCs. J is TRBJ2-7 and V is TRBV4-3, with D unclear. The source of this sequence is a man aged 50 to 60 with head and neck cancer. The CDR3: CASSPYDYEQYF. CDR3 sequence (DNA): TGCGCCAGCAGCCCTTATGATTACGAGCAGTACTTC.